These 32 T cell receptor beta chains originate from one sample sequenced in a study of T cell responses to AZD1222 COVID-19 vaccine. Profiling relied on immunoSEQ multiplex PCR, and the TCRdb table lists in-frame clones only, not all of them. The profile shows about 94,000 clones, roughly 90% of them singletons. The input for sequencing was peripheral blood, taken 28 days after the second AZD1222 dose. The origin of the receptors is an adult who received the AZD1222 COVID-19 vaccine.

The CDR3 DNA is TGTGCCAGCAGCAAAGTGGGGGTGGGACAGGATACGGGTCAGCCCCAGCATTTT. It specifies CASSKVGVGQDTGQPQHF. The rearrangement joins TRBV21-1 to TRBJ1-5; the table assigns TRBD1, which was not confirmed against the DNA. TRBV21-1 is a listed pseudogene. The CDR3 is made up of 18 amino acids.

The rearrangement joins TRBV20-1 to TRBJ1-1; the D gene is possibly TRBD1 (5 bases). CDR1 DFQATT and CDR2 SNEGSKA come from the germline V gene (reference sequence). This CDR3 contains 11 residues. CDR3 nucleotide sequence: TGCTCTGGGACTGGGGGAACTGAAGCTTTCTTT. It translates to CSGTGGTEAFF.

The genes are TRBV27 and TRBJ2-1; 10 bases align to TRBD2. Germline assignment: CDR1 MNHEY and CDR2 SMNVEV (reference sequence). This CDR3 has 16 residues. With 3 bases clipped from V and 3 bases from J, the junction kept 5 bases outside the gene matches. The CDR3 nucleotides read TGTGCCAGCAGTTTGGCTTCTAGCGGGGGCTACAATGAGCAGTTCTTC. Protein product: CASSLASSGGYNEQFF.

As concerns this clone: At one of its ends the junction is not consistent with the germline gene, which may arise from a read error. This chain uses TRBV20-1 with TRBJ1-2; D uncertain. This CDR3 contains 11 residues. Germline V gene data show CDR1 as DFQATT and CDR2 as SNEGSKA (reference sequence). The CDR3 spells CSARDGFRWGF. The CDR3 DNA follows: TGCAGTGCTAGAGATGGCTTTCGGTGGGGCTTC.

A note on this clone: The same CDR3 is also encoded by other DNA sequences in this sample. The chain has TRBV6-1 and TRBJ1-6, with D possibly being TRBD1 (5 bases). V was cut by 3 bases and J by 5 bases, with 5 bases left in between. The germline CDR1 and CDR2 sequences are MNHNS and SASEGT. The CDR3 extends over 13 amino acids. The chain's CDR3 is CASSDRDNSPLHF. CDR3 sequence (DNA): TGTGCCAGCAGTGACAGGGATAATTCACCCCTCCACTTT.

A note on this clone: The sample has other DNA sequences that encode this CDR3 too. The chain carries TRBV27 and TRBJ2-7; TRBD1 matches 9 bases. V lost 5 bases and J lost 2; bases outside the gene matches: 4. Germline V gene data show CDR1 as MNHEY and CDR2 as SMNVEV (reference sequence). The CDR3 length is 14 residues. The CDR3 DNA is TGTGCCAGCAGTAGCCGGGACAGGGCCTACGAGCAGTACTTC. It is translated as CASSSRDRAYEQYF.

V gene TRBV5-4 combines with J gene TRBJ1-3; D is unresolved. Germline V lookup: CDR1 SGHNT, CDR2 YYREEE (reference sequence). This CDR3 contains 15 residues. Deletions cut 4 bases from V and 0 bases from J, with 11 bases between. The CDR3 DNA sequence: TGTGCCAGCAGCCCAGACGTAAGCTCTGGAAACACCATATATTTT. Translated: CASSPDVSSGNTIYF.

The chain carries TRBV24-1 and TRBJ1-1, with TRBD1 as a possible D gene (5 bases). The V end lost 9 bases, the J end lost 4 bases, and 17 bases lay between the germline ends. The CDR3 runs to 14 residues. In germline, CDR1 is KGHDR, CDR2 SFDVKD. The CDR3 region has the DNA TGTGCCACCGGAGTAGGGGATTGCAGCACTGAAGCTTTCTTT. This translates into CATGVGDCSTEAFF.

The V and J genes are TRBV29-1 and TRBJ1-6; D is perhaps TRBD1 (5 bases). This CDR3 has 11 amino acids. Germline CDR1 and CDR2: SQVTM and ANQGSEA. V lost 7 bases, J lost 7 bases, and 8 bases lay in between. This CDR3 is CSGNRNSPLHF. The CDR3, as DNA: TGCAGCGGAAACAGGAATTCACCCCTCCACTTT.

The V call is TRBV5-4, the J call TRBJ1-1; 7 bases agree with TRBD1. The CDR3 consists of 14 residues. CDR1 and CDR2 (germline): SGHNT, YYREEE (reference sequence). The ends lost 2 bases at V and 1 base at J; junction bases unmatched: 2. The CDR3 sequence: CASSFRDRNTEAFF. The CDR3 DNA is TGTGCCAGCAGCTTCCGGGACAGGAACACTGAAGCTTTCTTT.

The chain carries TRBV7-2 and TRBJ2-7; no definite D call. The germline V gene has CDR1 SGHTA and CDR2 FQGNSA. Trimming removed 2 bases from V and 4 bases from J, with 12 bases in between. The CDR3 spans 14 residues. The CDR3 spells CASSLLTVAYEQYF. CDR3 sequence (DNA): TGTGCCAGCAGCTTACTAACAGTTGCTTACGAGCAGTACTTC.

This chain connects TRBV3-1 (or the pseudogene TRBV3-2) to TRBJ1-1; unclear D gene. CDR3 size: 12 residues. The V end was cut by 4 bases, the J end by 7 bases, with 10 bases between. Germline CDR1 LGHDT, CDR2 YNNKEL (reference sequence). The CDR3 DNA sequence: TGTGCCAGCAGCCCACGAGCGAGTGAAGCTTTCTTT. This codes for CASSPRASEAFF.

This chain connects TRBV9 to TRBJ2-1; D not resolved. Germline CDR1 reads SGDLS; CDR2 reads YYNGEE. The ends were cut back, 0 bases at V and 3 bases at J, with 19 bases in the middle. The CDR3 consists of 18 residues. CDR3 in DNA: TGTGCCAGCAGCGTAGCGACAATGGGAATGGGCGGCTACAATGAGCAGTTCTTC. Encoded protein: CASSVATMGMGGYNEQFF.

This clone came up once. The J gene is TRBJ2-2, the V gene TRBV5-1, with D perhaps matching TRBD1 (5 bases). This CDR3 is built from 14 residues. Germline V CDR1 and CDR2: SGHRS, YFSETQ. The V end lost 6 bases, the J end lost 6 bases, and 15 bases lay between the germline ends. The CDR3 DNA is TGCGCCAGCAAATCTCAGGGTACAGCCGGGGAGCTGTTTTTT. Its translation: CASKSQGTAGELFF.

The rearrangement links TRBV28 to TRBJ1-2; D may be TRBD1 (6 bases). Trimming pared 1 base from V and 6 bases from J, leaving 18 bases between. CDR3 size: 16 residues. Germline V CDR1 and CDR2: MDHEN, SYDVKM. The CDR3 loop reads CASSLLGLGGADGYTF. CDR3 in DNA: TGTGCCAGCAGTTTATTGGGGTTAGGGGGGGCAGATGGCTACACCTTC.

The chain has TRBV7-8 and TRBJ2-5; D perhaps matches TRBD1 (6 bases). V was cut by 7 bases and J by 3 bases, with 18 bases left in between. The CDR3 has 15 amino acids. Germline values: CDR1 SGHVS, CDR2 FQNEAQ. In DNA, the CDR3 is TGTGCCAGCATCCTCTTGGACAGCACTAAAGAGACCCAGTACTTC. Its protein is CASILLDSTKETQYF. Full variable domain (outside the CDR3, taken from reference TRBV7-8 and TRBJ2-5): GAGVSQSPRYKVAKRGQDVALRCDPISGHVSLFWYQQALGQGPEFLTYFQNEAQLDKSGLPSDRFFAERPEGSVSTLKIQRTQQEDSAVYLCASILLDSTKETQYFGPGTRLLVL.

This chain connects TRBV6-2 or TRBV6-3 to TRBJ1-4; a possible D gene is TRBD1 (6 bases). V lost 2 bases to trimming and J lost 6 bases, with 13 bases between them. Germline CDR1 MNHEY, CDR2 SVGEGT. The CDR3 is 15 amino acids. The CDR3 nucleotides read TGTGCCAGCAGTTACCTCGACAGGCCCTATGAAAAACTGTTTTTT. Protein product: CASSYLDRPYEKLFF.

The V and J genes are TRBV5-1 and TRBJ1-1, with no clear D. CDR1 SGHRS and CDR2 YFSETQ come from the germline V gene. The CDR3 consists of 14 residues. Deletions cut 7 bases from V and 3 bases from J, with 16 bases between. The CDR3 sequence is CASAGWSTDTEAFF. In DNA, the CDR3 is TGCGCCAGCGCTGGGTGGAGTACGGACACTGAAGCTTTCTTT.

This chain links TRBV7-9 with TRBJ2-5; D is unresolved. Germline V gene lookup returns CDR1 SEHNR and CDR2 FQNEAQ (reference sequence). V was pared by 5 bases and J by 5 bases, with 9 bases between. The CDR3 totals 12 residues. DNA of the CDR3: TGTGCCAGCAGCCCGACTGAGGAGACCCAGTACTTC. Residues: CASSPTEETQYF.

To note about this clone: Within the sample, other DNA sequences also encode this same CDR3. The gene calls are TRBV5-8 and TRBJ2-3, with TRBD1 matching over 7 bases. The CDR3 consists of 15 residues. Germline loops: CDR1 SGHTS, CDR2 YDEGEE. J lost 0 bases, V lost 4 bases, and 5 bases had no gene match. CDR3 DNA sequence: TGTGCCAGCAGCCCGGGGACAGTCAGCACAGATACGCAGTATTTT. The encoded protein is CASSPGTVSTDTQYF.

V usage is TRBV6-6 and J usage is TRBJ1-5; 8 positions agree with TRBD1. Germline loops: CDR1 MNHNY, CDR2 SVGAGI (reference sequence). J was trimmed by 9 bases and V by 9 bases; bases with no gene match: 7. This CDR3 is 12 amino acids long. The CDR3 loop reads CASQTGELPQHF. Here the CDR3 DNA reads TGTGCCAGTCAGACAGGGGAACTGCCCCAGCATTTT.

This chain joins TRBV5-5 and TRBJ2-2; TRBD2 matches at 7 bases. With V trimmed by 4 bases and J by 2 bases, 11 bases remained unmatched. Germline V gene sequence: CDR1 SGHKS, CDR2 YYEKEE (reference sequence). The CDR3 runs to 17 residues. The CDR3 spells CASSLLWGGINTGELFF. The CDR3 bases are TGTGCCAGCAGCCTCTTATGGGGGGGAATCAACACCGGGGAGCTGTTTTTT.

The rearrangement uses TRBV18 and TRBJ1-2, with 9 bases aligning to TRBD1. Trimming cost V 2 bases and J 5 bases; bases outside gene matches: 6. The length of the CDR3 is 15 residues. Per germline, CDR1 KGHSH and CDR2 LQKENI. Written as DNA, the CDR3 is TGTGCCAGCTCACCATCGGGACAGGGAGGATATGGCTACACCTTC. Translation gives CASSPSGQGGYGYTF.

The chain links TRBV11-2 to TRBJ1-1; D gene uncertain. V shed 1 base and J shed 1 base, with 7 bases lying between them. CDR1 is SGHAT, CDR2 FQNNGV, per germline. The CDR3 runs 14 residues. CDR3 DNA: TGTGCCAGCAGCTTAGTAACAACGAACACTGAAGCTTTCTTT. It specifies CASSLVTTNTEAFF. Full variable domain (missing parts from reference TRBV11-2 and TRBJ1-1): EAGVAQSPRYKIIEKRQSVAFWCNPISGHATLYWYQQILGQGPKLLIQFQNNGVVDDSQLPKDRFSAERLKGVDSTLKIQPAKLEDSAVYLCASSLVTTNTEAFFGQGTRLTVV.

Points on this clone: Additional DNA sequences in this sample encode the identical CDR3. The rearrangement joins TRBV9 to TRBJ2-5; D might be TRBD2 (5 bases). The CDR3 runs 13 residues. Trimming shortened V by 0 bases and J by 5 bases, and 8 bases separated the two germline ends. Germline-derived CDR1 and CDR2 are SGDLS and YYNGEE. The CDR3 here is CASSVGGFETQYF. The CDR3 region has the DNA TGTGCCAGCAGCGTAGGAGGGTTTGAGACCCAGTACTTC.

This clone was observed a handful of times. The genes are TRBV28 and TRBJ2-3; D call uncertain. The CDR3 extends over 13 amino acids. Germline V gene data show CDR1 as MDHEN and CDR2 as SYDVKM. The V end lost 6 bases, the J end lost 10 bases, and 17 bases lay between the germline ends. This CDR3 is CASRIPAAEAQYF. CDR3 DNA sequence: TGTGCCAGCAGGATCCCCGCGGCAGAAGCGCAGTATTTT.

The rearrangement joins TRBV29-1 to TRBJ2-3, with D possibly called TRBD1 or TRBD2 (7 bases each). The CDR3 runs to 14 residues. Germline CDR1 is SQVTM and CDR2 is ANQGSEA. Trimming stripped 1 base from V and 3 bases from J, with 11 bases between. This CDR3 is CSVEVQGGTDTQYF. The CDR3 nucleotides are TGCAGCGTTGAAGTGCAGGGGGGGACAGATACGCAGTATTTT.

This clone was seen just once. This rearrangement joins TRBV7-9 to TRBJ2-1, with 10 positions matching TRBD2. Unmatched junction bases numbered 5, after V lost 2 bases and J lost 4 bases. Germline loops: CDR1 SEHNR, CDR2 FQNEAQ (reference sequence). This CDR3 spans 16 amino acids. CDR3 bases: TGTGCCAGCAGCTTAATAGCGGGAGGTGGTTACAATGAGCAGTTCTTC. It yields the protein CASSLIAGGGYNEQFF. The full variable domain, rest sourced from reference TRBV7-9 and TRBJ2-1, is DTGVSQNPRHKITKRGQNVTFRCDPISEHNRLYWYRQTLGQGPEFLTYFQNEAQLEKSRLLSDRFSAERPKGSFSTLEIQRTEQGDSAMYLCASSLIAGGGYNEQFFGPGTRLTVL.

The J gene is TRBJ1-5, the V gene TRBV3-1 (or the pseudogene TRBV3-2), with 7 positions matching TRBD1. Unmatched junction bases numbered 4, after V lost 1 base and J lost 7 bases. Germline assignment: CDR1 LGHDT and CDR2 YNNKEL (reference sequence). This CDR3 has 14 residues. The CDR3 nucleotides read TGTGCCAGCAGCCAAGGGCAGGGGGACCAGCCCCAGCATTTT. This gives the protein CASSQGQGDQPQHF.

This clone was detected only once. V gene TRBV27 combines with J gene TRBJ2-3; D gene unclear. Germline V lookup: CDR1 MNHEY, CDR2 SMNVEV (reference sequence). This CDR3 contains 15 residues. V lost 2 bases, J lost 2 bases, and 11 bases lay in between. Here the CDR3 DNA reads TGTGCCAGCAGTTTACTGGTGGGTCCCACAGATACGCAGTATTTT. Translated, it gives CASSLLVGPTDTQYF.

The chain has TRBV10-3 and TRBJ1-5; D is unresolved. The length of the CDR3 is 14 residues. Germline-derived CDR1 and CDR2 are ENHRY and SYGVKD. The V end was cut by 0 bases, the J end by 4 bases, with 7 bases between. The DNA of the CDR3 is TGTGCCATCAGTGAGTCGACGGTAAATCAGCCCCAGCATTTT. Amino acid sequence: CAISESTVNQPQHF.

The chain joins TRBV9 to TRBJ2-2, with D tentatively TRBD2 (6 bases). The CDR3 runs to 16 residues. CDR1 and CDR2 (germline): SGDLS, YYNGEE. With 0 bases removed from V and 1 base from J, the gap between germline ends came to 10 bases. The CDR3 protein is CASSVEISGNTGELFF. In DNA, the CDR3 is TGTGCCAGCAGCGTAGAGATTAGCGGGAACACCGGGGAGCTGTTTTTT.